This is a list of T cell receptor beta chains from one sample in a study of blood T cell repertoires in COVID-19. Measured with immunoSEQ multiplex PCR; TCRdb has only the in-frame clones, and not every one. The sample records about 480,000 clones, roughly 91% being singletons. Sequencing was carried out using peripheral blood. Every receptor here comes from a woman aged 25 to 45 with acute or convalescent COVID-19. Each CDR3 is given with its conserved first and last residue. The order of the fields is J gene, V gene, D gene, clone size, CDR3 protein, CDR3 DNA. The D gene is left open where the match is weak. Expanded clones are given a class, and other clones once, few, many or no size at all.

J: TRBJ2-1
V: TRBV18
D: TRBD2
size: -
CDR3: CASSLPTSGGDNEQFF
DNA: TGTGCCAGCTCACTACCCACTAGCGGGGGCGACAATGAGCAGTTCTTC

J: TRBJ2-7
V: TRBV5-1
D: -
size: -
CDR3: CASRSPDGSEQYF
DNA: TGCGCCAGCAGGTCTCCAGACGGGAGCGAGCAGTACTTC

J: TRBJ2-1
V: TRBV9
D: -
size: -
CDR3: CASSPQIRDNEQFF
DNA: TGTGCCAGCAGCCCCCAGATACGGGACAATGAGCAGTTCTTC

J: TRBJ1-5
V: TRBV30
D: -
size: -
CDR3: CAWSLGYSGEGRQPQHF
DNA: TGTGCCTGGAGCCTCGGATATAGCGGAGAGGGACGTCAGCCCCAGCATTTT

J: TRBJ1-1
V: TRBV18
D: -
size: -
CDR3: CASSRGMTEAFF
DNA: TGTGCCAGCTCAAGGGGAATGACTGAAGCTTTCTTT

J: TRBJ2-7
V: TRBV28
D: -
size: -
CDR3: CASTIAGTAYEQYF
DNA: TGTGCCAGCACTATAGCCGGGACTGCCTACGAGCAGTACTTC

J: TRBJ1-1
V: TRBV10-3
D: TRBD1
size: -
CDR3: CAIRGDRGAEAFF
DNA: TGTGCCATCAGGGGGGACAGGGGCGCTGAAGCTTTCTTT

J: TRBJ2-7
V: TRBV11-2
D: TRBD1
size: once
CDR3: CASSSGQGLGEQYF
DNA: TGTGCCAGCAGCTCCGGACAGGGGTTAGGCGAGCAGTACTTC

J: TRBJ1-2
V: TRBV6-5
D: -
size: -
CDR3: CASSPTQSNYGYTF
DNA: TGTGCCAGCAGCCCCACCCAAAGCAACTATGGCTACACCTTC

J: TRBJ2-2
V: TRBV19
D: -
size: -
CDR3: CASSILSNKGKGLTGELFF
DNA: TGTGCCAGTAGTATATTAAGTAATAAGGGGAAGGGCCTCACCGGGGAGCTGTTTTTT

J: TRBJ2-7
V: TRBV6-5
D: -
size: -
CDR3: CASSRDTLHYEQYF
DNA: TGTGCCAGCAGCCGGGACACCCTACACTACGAGCAGTACTTC

J: TRBJ2-7
V: TRBV4-1
D: TRBD1
size: -
CDR3: CASSQEAGGLWEQYF
DNA: TGCGCCAGCAGCCAAGAGGCAGGGGGCCTTTGGGAGCAGTACTTC

J: TRBJ2-3
V: TRBV5-4
D: -
size: once
CDR3: CASSLAATGTDTQYF
DNA: TGTGCCAGCAGCTTGGCCGCCACGGGAACAGATACGCAGTATTTT

J: TRBJ1-2
V: TRBV28
D: -
size: -
CDR3: CASLSIGQPYGYTF
DNA: TGTGCCAGCTTATCTATTGGACAGCCCTATGGCTACACCTTC

J: TRBJ2-3
V: TRBV19
D: TRBD2
size: -
CDR3: CASALRTRSTDTQYF
DNA: TGTGCCAGTGCTCTCCGGACTAGAAGCACAGATACGCAGTATTTT

J: TRBJ2-4
V: TRBV25-1
D: TRBD1
size: -
CDR3: CASSGNRGWGKNIQYF
DNA: TGTGCCAGCAGTGGTAACAGGGGATGGGGCAAAAACATTCAGTACTTC

J: TRBJ2-5
V: TRBV27
D: TRBD2
size: -
CDR3: CASPSKLLAGGQETQYF
DNA: TGTGCCAGCCCATCAAAATTACTAGCGGGGGGACAAGAGACCCAGTACTTC

J: TRBJ2-7
V: TRBV27
D: TRBD1
size: few
CDR3: CASSISRGPYEQYF
DNA: TGTGCCAGCAGTATAAGCAGGGGGCCCTACGAGCAGTACTTC

J: TRBJ1-5
V: TRBV2
D: -
size: -
CDR3: CASSDRASQPQHF
DNA: TGTGCCAGCAGTGACAGGGCGTCCCAGCCCCAGCATTTT

J: TRBJ1-2
V: TRBV5-1
D: -
size: -
CDR3: CASSLIQGQGNYGYTF
DNA: TGCGCCAGCAGCTTGATACAGGGTCAGGGTAACTATGGCTACACCTTC

J: TRBJ2-7
V: TRBV4-1
D: TRBD2
size: -
CDR3: CASSPKTSGGAVTSYEQYF
DNA: TGCGCCAGCAGCCCAAAGACTAGCGGGGGGGCTGTAACTTCCTACGAGCAGTACTTC

J: TRBJ2-1
V: TRBV9
D: TRBD2
size: -
CDR3: CASSAGLAFEQFF
DNA: TGTGCCAGCAGCGCGGGACTAGCTTTTGAGCAGTTCTTC

J: TRBJ2-7
V: TRBV3-1/TRBV3-2
D: -
size: -
CDR3: CASSPHGNYEQYF
DNA: TGTGCCAGCAGCCCTCACGGGAACTACGAGCAGTACTTC

J: TRBJ2-3
V: TRBV2
D: -
size: -
CDR3: CASSGSGWLASSEDTQYF
DNA: TGTGCCAGCAGTGGTAGCGGCTGGCTAGCAAGTTCCGAAGATACGCAGTATTTT

J: TRBJ2-5
V: TRBV14
D: -
size: once
CDR3: CASSQEWRGGTQYF
DNA: TGTGCCAGCAGCCAAGAATGGCGAGGAGGGACCCAGTACTTC

J: TRBJ1-2
V: TRBV28
D: TRBD1
size: -
CDR3: CASSDQQGGAFYGYTF
DNA: TGTGCCAGCAGTGACCAACAGGGGGGGGCCTTCTATGGCTACACCTTC

J: TRBJ2-1
V: TRBV7-9
D: TRBD2
size: -
CDR3: CASSIDSGGAFNEQFF
DNA: TGTGCCAGCAGCATAGATAGCGGGGGGGCATTTAATGAGCAGTTCTTC

J: TRBJ1-3
V: TRBV12-2
D: -
size: -
CDR3: CASRLEGANTIYF
DNA: TGTGCAAGTCGCTTAGAGGGGGCAAACACCATATATTTT

J: TRBJ1-6
V: TRBV4-2
D: TRBD1
size: -
CDR3: CASRANDRDTSRSPLHF
DNA: TGTGCCAGCAGGGCTAACGACAGGGACACCTCCCGATCACCCCTCCACTTT

J: TRBJ1-5
V: TRBV18
D: TRBD1
size: -
CDR3: CASSPGQNNQPQHF
DNA: TGTGCCAGCTCACCGGGACAGAACAATCAGCCCCAGCATTTT

J: TRBJ2-3
V: TRBV27
D: TRBD2
size: -
CDR3: CASSKAGVPSSQYF
DNA: TGTGCCAGCAGTAAAGCGGGGGTCCCCTCTTCGCAGTATTTT

J: TRBJ2-7
V: TRBV5-6
D: TRBD1
size: -
CDR3: CASSPGTGVYEQYF
DNA: TGTGCCAGCAGCCCCGGGACAGGGGTTTACGAGCAGTACTTC

J: TRBJ2-2
V: TRBV10-1
D: -
size: -
CDR3: CASRKIRGSGELFF
DNA: TGCGCCAGCAGGAAGATACGGGGGTCCGGGGAGCTGTTTTTT

J: TRBJ2-1
V: TRBV20-1
D: -
size: -
CDR3: CSATNPEQFF
DNA: TGCAGTGCTACTAATCCTGAGCAGTTCTTC

J: TRBJ2-2
V: TRBV29-1
D: -
size: -
CDR3: CSVRAGGRTGELFF
DNA: TGCAGCGTTCGGGCAGGGGGGCGAACCGGGGAGCTGTTTTTT

J: TRBJ1-2
V: TRBV15
D: -
size: -
CDR3: CATSTRNYGYTF
DNA: TGTGCCACCAGCACTCGTAACTATGGCTACACCTTC

J: TRBJ2-5
V: TRBV12-5
D: -
size: -
CDR3: CASAHQETQYF
DNA: TGTGCTAGTGCTCACCAAGAGACCCAGTACTTC

J: TRBJ1-1
V: TRBV4-1
D: -
size: once
CDR3: CASSPGGVLRNTEAFF
DNA: TGCGCCAGCAGCCCGGGGGGTGTATTAAGGAACACTGAAGCTTTCTTT

J: TRBJ1-2
V: TRBV11-1
D: -
size: -
CDR3: CASSLAGSGYTF
DNA: TGTGCCAGCAGCTTAGCGGGGAGTGGCTACACCTTC

J: TRBJ1-1
V: TRBV6-5
D: TRBD1
size: few
CDR3: CASSYGTGLGEAFF
DNA: TGTGCCAGCAGTTACGGGACAGGGCTGGGGGAAGCTTTCTTT

J: TRBJ2-3
V: TRBV9
D: -
size: -
CDR3: CASSVDGDSTDTQYF
DNA: TGTGCCAGCAGCGTAGACGGGGATAGCACAGATACGCAGTATTTT

J: TRBJ2-1
V: TRBV7-2
D: -
size: -
CDR3: CASSGRWDSYNEQFF
DNA: TGTGCCAGCAGCGGGAGGTGGGACTCTTACAATGAGCAGTTCTTC